A single sample is the source of the 2 T cell receptor beta chains below, sequenced in a study of OX40 agonist ivuxolimab in advanced cancers. The table came from immunoSEQ multiplex PCR; TCRdb's copy has only in-frame clones and leaves some out. The table lists approximately 46,000 clones, approximately 80% of them singletons. The specimen comprised CD4+ or CD8+ T cells sorted from blood, sampled in a trial of the OX40 agonist ivuxolimab. The receptors were sampled from an adult with an advanced solid tumor such as melanoma, head and neck, liver or kidney cancer.

V usage is TRBV7-2 and J usage is TRBJ2-2, with 13 bases fitting TRBD2. V was pared by 5 bases and J by 0 bases, with 3 bases of the junction left unmatched. The CDR3 spans 17 residues. Germline loops: CDR1 SGHTA, CDR2 FQGNSA. Here the CDR3 reads CASSVTSGGANTGELFF. The CDR3 DNA reads TGTGCCAGCAGCGTTACTAGCGGGGGGGCGAACACCGGGGAGCTGTTTTTT.

V and J are TRBV7-9 and TRBJ2-2, with 13 positions matching TRBD2. Germline loops: CDR1 SEHNR, CDR2 FQNEAQ (reference sequence). V was pared by 3 bases and J by 4 bases, with 2 bases of the junction left unmatched. The CDR3 runs 16 residues. The CDR3 DNA follows: TGTGCCAGCAGCTTGGGACTAGCGGGAACCACCGGGGAGCTGTTTTTT. This translates into CASSLGLAGTTGELFF.